These T cell receptor beta chains were read from a single sample in a study of cytomegalovirus exposure and HLA in healthy donors. Sequencing used immunoSEQ multiplex PCR; TCRdb keeps in-frame clones, though not all of them. The sample has about 190,000 clones, 80% to 85% seen once. Sequenced material: PBMCs. The receptors were sampled from a woman younger than 35 in good health and CMV-seropositive. CDR3s include the opening cysteine and the closing phenylalanine or tryptophan. The D gene is left open where the match is weak. Some rows mark clone size as missing; the rest say once, few, many or name a class of expanded clone.

>few|-|TRBJ2-1|TRBV19
TGTGCCAGTAGTATCGGGCGGGGTGACGAGCAGTTCTTC
CASSIGRGDEQFF
>-|-|TRBJ1-2|TRBV6-5
TGTGCCAGCAGTTTGTCTGAGTATGGCTACACCTTC
CASSLSEYGYTF
>-|TRBD2|TRBJ2-7|TRBV7-2
TGTGCCAGCAACTTCGGGGGGGGCGAGCAGTACTTC
CASNFGGGEQYF
>-|TRBD2|TRBJ2-1|TRBV2
TGTGCCAGCACCTCGAGAGGAGCGGGGGTGGAGCAGTTCTTC
CASTSRGAGVEQFF
>few|-|TRBJ1-1|TRBV9
TGTGCCAGCAGCGCCATTACAGGTAGCAGGAACACTGAAGCTTTCTTT
CASSAITGSRNTEAFF
>-|TRBD2|TRBJ2-3|TRBV27
TGTGCCAGCAGGCCACGACTAGCGGGGAGATCAGGAGATACGCAGTATTTT
CASRPRLAGRSGDTQYF
>-|TRBD1|TRBJ2-1|TRBV6-1
TGTGCCAGCAGCCTACAGGGGGACTACAATGAGCAGTTCTTC
CASSLQGDYNEQFF
>-|-|TRBJ1-2|TRBV6-5
TGTGCCAGCGCGGAACTGGGCTACACCTTC
CASAELGYTF
>-|-|TRBJ1-2|TRBV5-1
TGCGCCAGCAGCGTGGACTCCTATGGCTACACCTTC
CASSVDSYGYTF
>-|-|TRBJ1-1|TRBV29-1
TGCAGCGTTGAAGTGCGGCGCGCGGACACTGAAGCTTTCTTT
CSVEVRRADTEAFF
>-|TRBD1|TRBJ2-3|TRBV6-6
TGTGCCAGCAGACAAGGACAGGCGAGGACAGATACGCAGTATTTT
CASRQGQARTDTQYF
>-|TRBD1|TRBJ1-3|TRBV6-1
TGTGCCAGCCTAACAGGGGGCTCTGGAAACACCATATATTTT
CASLTGGSGNTIYF
>-|TRBD1|TRBJ1-2|TRBV2
TGTGCCAGCAGTGAGTGGACAGGCGCTTCGCGTGGCTACACCTTC
CASSEWTGASRGYTF
>once|-|TRBJ2-7|TRBV10-3
TGTGCCATCAGTGAGTCGGGGCTCGAGCAGTACTTC
CAISESGLEQYF
>-|TRBD1|TRBJ1-1|TRBV6-5
TGTGCCGAGGGACAGGGGGCCGCTGAAGCTTTCTTT
CAEGQGAAEAFF
>-|TRBD1|TRBJ2-7|TRBV28
TGTGCCGGCTCCGGGACAGGGGTAGTCGAGCAGTACTTC
CAGSGTGVVEQYF
>-|-|TRBJ1-1|TRBV7-2
TGTGCCAGCAGCGTCACCGGGACAATCCAACCGGACACTGAAGCTTTCTTT
CASSVTGTIQPDTEAFF
>-|TRBD1|TRBJ1-1|TRBV6-5
TGTGCCAGCAGTGACTACAGGGGGAGCACTGAAGCTTTCTTT
CASSDYRGSTEAFF
>-|TRBD2|TRBJ2-6|TRBV4-3
TGCGCCAGCAGCCAGAGCGGGGGGGCCGCGGGGGCCAACGTCCTGACTTTC
CASSQSGGAAGANVLTF
>-|-|TRBJ1-1|TRBV18
TGTGCCAGCTCACCACGACGGGCGGGGGTGAACACTGAAGCTTTCTTT
CASSPRRAGVNTEAFF
>-|-|TRBJ2-5|TRBV5-4
TGTGCCAGCAGCTTGCGCGGAAGCGGGCAAGAGACCCAGTACTTC
CASSLRGSGQETQYF
>-|TRBD1|TRBJ1-2|TRBV4-1
TGCGCCAGCAGCCCGGGGGGACAGGGAACATATGGCTACACCTTC
CASSPGGQGTYGYTF
>-|TRBD2|TRBJ2-5|TRBV2
TGTGCCAGCATTAGCGGGGGGTACCAAGAGACCCAGTACTTC
CASISGGYQETQYF
>-|TRBD1|TRBJ1-2|TRBV5-5
TGTGCCAGCAGCGCTACAGGGGTCTATGGCTACACCTTC
CASSATGVYGYTF
>-|TRBD2|TRBJ2-5|TRBV6-8
TGTGCCAGCAGTTACTCGCGGACTAGCGGGGAGACCCAAGAGACCCAGTACTTC
CASSYSRTSGETQETQYF
>-|-|TRBJ1-5|TRBV19
TGTGCCAGTGCCCCGGGGGGCGTGAGTCAGCCCCAGCATTTT
CASAPGGVSQPQHF
>-|-|TRBJ1-2|TRBV6-5
TGTGCCAGCAGTTATTCCCGCGGGGGACTGAACACCTTC
CASSYSRGGLNTF
>-|-|TRBJ2-5|TRBV7-2
TGTGCCAGCCGGGGGACTGGACAGAGGGAGGGGAGAGAGACCCAGTACTTC
CASRGTGQREGRETQYF
>-|TRBD1|TRBJ1-4|TRBV28
TGTGCCAGCAGTTTAACGATCCAGGGGGCACATGAAAAACTGTTTTTT
CASSLTIQGAHEKLFF
>few|-|TRBJ1-5|TRBV19
TGTGCCAGTAGCCAAGGGGGAGTCGCCAATCAGCCCCAGCATTTT
CASSQGGVANQPQHF
>-|TRBD1|TRBJ1-2|TRBV4-1
TGCGCCAGCAGCCAAGCCGGGACAGTGTTGGGCTACACCTTC
CASSQAGTVLGYTF
>-|-|TRBJ2-1|TRBV7-2
TGTGCCAGCAGCGGGTCGGGGGTCCGGGTTGGTGAGCAGTTCTTC
CASSGSGVRVGEQFF
>-|-|TRBJ1-2|TRBV6-5
TGTGCCACCCACTACAGGTTTTCCTATGGCTACACCTTC
CATHYRFSYGYTF
>once|TRBD2|TRBJ2-3|TRBV11-3
TGTGCCAGCAGCAAACTAGCGGGGGGTACAGATACGCAGTATTTT
CASSKLAGGTDTQYF
>-|-|TRBJ2-7|TRBV5-4
TGTGCCAGCAGCCCGGCGGGGACCAGTTACGAGCAGTACTTC
CASSPAGTSYEQYF
>-|TRBD2|TRBJ2-5|TRBV27
TGTGCCAGCAGCTTTACTACCCCCGGGCGGGGGGGCCGGGAAGAGACCCAGTACTTC
CASSFTTPGRGGREETQYF
>-|-|TRBJ2-2|TRBV5-1
TGCGCCAGCAGTACAGGGTATCCCGGGGAGCTGTTTTTT
CASSTGYPGELFF
>-|TRBD1|TRBJ2-3|TRBV18
TGTGCCAGCTCATCGGGACAGTCAGATACGCAGTATTTT
CASSSGQSDTQYF
>-|-|TRBJ2-1|TRBV11-1
TGTGCCAGCAGCCCCGGGCCGGGCGGGGTCGGTGAGCAGTTCTTC
CASSPGPGGVGEQFF
>-|-|TRBJ2-7|TRBV5-1
TGCGCCAGCAGGGACAGTGATTCCTACGAGCAGTACTTC
CASRDSDSYEQYF
>-|-|TRBJ1-2|TRBV4-1
TGCGCCAGCACCCAGCCGGGGAACTATGGCTACACCTTC
CASTQPGNYGYTF